This T cell receptor beta chain was identified during a study of cytomegalovirus exposure and HLA in healthy donors. The PCR contained 60 Vbeta and 13 Jbeta primers. Measured with immunoSEQ multiplex PCR; TCRdb has only the in-frame clones, and not every one. The sample yields roughly 120,000 clones, about 76% seen once. The sample consisted of PBMCs. This TCR was sampled from a woman aged 60-75 years in good health and CMV-seropositive.

CDR3 sequence (DNA): TGTGCCAGCAGCCGCCGGGACTCGTATTCCTACGAGCAGTACTTC. Amino acid sequence: CASSRRDSYSYEQYF. The V gene is TRBV9, the J gene TRBJ2-7, with D possibly being TRBD2 (6 bases). Looked up from germline, CDR1 is SGDLS and CDR2 is YYNGEE. The CDR3 extends over 15 amino acids. Trimming took off 4 bases at V and 1 base at J, with 15 bases between the two ends.